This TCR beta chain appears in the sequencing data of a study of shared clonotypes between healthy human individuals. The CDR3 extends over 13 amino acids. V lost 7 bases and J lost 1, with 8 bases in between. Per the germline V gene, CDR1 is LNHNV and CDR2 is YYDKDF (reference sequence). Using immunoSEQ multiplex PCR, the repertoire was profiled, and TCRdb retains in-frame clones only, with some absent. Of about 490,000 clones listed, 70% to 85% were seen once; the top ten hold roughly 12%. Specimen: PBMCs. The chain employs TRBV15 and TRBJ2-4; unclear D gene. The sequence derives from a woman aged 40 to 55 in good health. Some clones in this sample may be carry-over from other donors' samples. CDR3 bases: TGTGCCACCACGGGCAGGGCCAAAAACATTCAGTACTTC. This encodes CATTGRAKNIQYF.